This T cell receptor beta chain originates from a study of cytomegalovirus exposure and HLA in healthy donors. The CDR3 is made up of 11 amino acids. Germline-derived CDR1 and CDR2 are DFQATT and SNEGSKA (reference sequence). V was shortened by 5 bases and J by 6 bases, with 10 bases between the two germline ends. Study conclusions and caveats: Common viral pathogens seemed, in a later analysis, to connect with several of the most significant clusters. When a later analysis was performed, an Asian-associated ancestry cluster reportedly had fewer N-insertions than the roughly 670-donor mean. Later, an analysis showed that TCR beta chains associated with HLA were more clonally expanded than others that were equally common.

Concerning this clone: Its specificity is unknown.

Primers for the PCR totalled 60 Vbeta and 13 Jbeta. TCRdb's copy holds only in-frame clones and misses some; the assay was immunoSEQ multiplex PCR. Among about 160,000 clones listed, roughly 77% were seen once. Sequences were obtained from PBMCs. This sequence joins TRBV20-1 and TRBJ1-1; D gene unclear. The source is a woman between 18 and 29 years old in good health and CMV-seronegative. The CDR3 bases are TGCAGTGCTCTACGAGCGGCTGAAGCTTTCTTT. Amino acid sequence: CSALRAAEAFF.